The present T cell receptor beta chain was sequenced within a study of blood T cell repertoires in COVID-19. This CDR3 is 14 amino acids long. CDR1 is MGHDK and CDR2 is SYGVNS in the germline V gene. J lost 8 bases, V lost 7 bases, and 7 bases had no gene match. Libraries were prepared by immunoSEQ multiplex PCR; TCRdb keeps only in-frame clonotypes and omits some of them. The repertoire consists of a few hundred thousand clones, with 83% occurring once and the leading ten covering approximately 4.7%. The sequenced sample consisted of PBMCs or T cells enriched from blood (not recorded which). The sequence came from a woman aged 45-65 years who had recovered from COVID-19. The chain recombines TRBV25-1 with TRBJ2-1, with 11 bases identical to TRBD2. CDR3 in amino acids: CASTLAGVPDEQFF. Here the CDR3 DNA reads TGTGCCAGCACACTAGCGGGAGTCCCCGATGAGCAGTTCTTC.